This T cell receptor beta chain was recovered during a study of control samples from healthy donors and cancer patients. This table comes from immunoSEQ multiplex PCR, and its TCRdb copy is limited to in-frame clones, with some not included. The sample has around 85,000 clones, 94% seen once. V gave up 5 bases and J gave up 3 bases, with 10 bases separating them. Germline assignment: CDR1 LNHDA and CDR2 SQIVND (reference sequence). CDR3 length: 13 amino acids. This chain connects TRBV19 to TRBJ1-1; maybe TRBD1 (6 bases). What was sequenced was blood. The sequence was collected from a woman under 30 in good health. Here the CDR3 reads CASSSTGHTEAFF. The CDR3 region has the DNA TGTGCCAGTAGTTCGACAGGACACACTGAAGCTTTCTTT.